This T cell receptor beta chain was sequenced during a study of identifying expanded T cells in peripheral blood. Clones were read by immunoSEQ multiplex PCR, and TCRdb kept only the in-frame ones, dropping some. The sample carries 90,000 to 95,000 clones, 88% recorded once. V gave up 4 bases and J gave up 1 base, with 7 bases separating them. Germline assignment: CDR1 MNHEY and CDR2 SVGAGI. The CDR3 consists of 13 residues. Study-level findings and limits: Technical replicates showed around 1.2 changed clones; approximately 2 weeks around 15; four weeks 19. Roughly two-week clone count variance significantly increased as total template count grew.

Concerning this clone: Its antigen is unknown.

This clonotype originated in a person between 18 and 75 years old in good health. This sequence joins TRBV6-5 and TRBJ1-1; unclear D gene. Sequencing was performed on blood. The DNA of the CDR3 is TGTGCCAGCAGTTCCTCTGGGAACACTGAAGCTTTCTTT. It encodes CASSSSGNTEAFF.